Here is one T cell receptor beta chain with its context. Its cognate antigen is unknown. The CDR3 consists of 15 residues. Trimming took 5 bases from V and 2 from J; bases not matched to a gene: 8. The germline gives CDR1 DFQATT, CDR2 SNEGSKA (reference sequence). The data belong to a study of response to subunit inactivated influenza vaccine. TCRdb ran MiXCR on the RT-PCR reads and lists one entry per CDR3 protein. This sample has under 550,000 distinct CDR3 sequences, with under 9% found just once. The study, taken as a whole, reports: Each seasonal influenza vaccination, the authors suggested, recruits few new T cells.

The material sequenced was PBMCs from blood, taken less than 30 months after vaccination. This receptor was taken from a man between 45 and 75 years old who received an inactivated influenza vaccine. The V call is TRBV20-1, the J call TRBJ2-1, with TRBD2 identical over 8 bases. In nucleotides, the CDR3 is TGCAGTGCTTTACAAATAGCGGGACCCTACAATGAGCAGTTCTTC. Its protein product is CSALQIAGPYNEQFF.